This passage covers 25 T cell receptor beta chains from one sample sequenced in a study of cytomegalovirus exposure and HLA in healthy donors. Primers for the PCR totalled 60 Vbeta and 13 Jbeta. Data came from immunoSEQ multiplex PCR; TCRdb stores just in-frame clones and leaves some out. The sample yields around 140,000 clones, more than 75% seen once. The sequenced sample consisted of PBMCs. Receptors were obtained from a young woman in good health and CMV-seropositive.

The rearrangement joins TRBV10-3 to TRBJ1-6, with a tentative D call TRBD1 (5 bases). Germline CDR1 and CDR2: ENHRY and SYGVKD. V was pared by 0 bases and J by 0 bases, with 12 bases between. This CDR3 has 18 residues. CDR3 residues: CAISESRVLSSYNSPLHF. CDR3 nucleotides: TGTGCCATCAGTGAGTCCAGGGTCCTAAGCTCCTATAATTCACCCCTCCACTTT.

CDR3 nucleotide sequence: TGCGCCAGCAGCTTCAGACAGGGGGCGTGGAATTCACCCCTCCACTTT. Translation: CASSFRQGAWNSPLHF. This rearrangement joins TRBV5-1 to TRBJ1-6, with 10 nucleotides matching TRBD1. The V segment lost 2 bases and the J segment 7 bases; nucleotides outside the gene matches: 6. CDR1 and CDR2 from the germline V gene are SGHRS and YFSETQ. There are 16 residues in the CDR3.

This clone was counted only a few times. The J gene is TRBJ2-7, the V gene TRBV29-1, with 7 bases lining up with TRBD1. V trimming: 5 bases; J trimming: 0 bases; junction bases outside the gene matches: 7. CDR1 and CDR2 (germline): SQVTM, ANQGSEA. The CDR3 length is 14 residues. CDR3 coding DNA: TGCAGCGTTCTAGGGACAGTCGGCTCCTACGAGCAGTACTTC. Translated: CSVLGTVGSYEQYF.

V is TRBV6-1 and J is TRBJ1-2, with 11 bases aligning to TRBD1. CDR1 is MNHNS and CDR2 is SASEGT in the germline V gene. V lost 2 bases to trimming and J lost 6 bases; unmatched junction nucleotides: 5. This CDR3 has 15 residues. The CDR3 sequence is CASSEPGTGGNGYTF. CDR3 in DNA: TGTGCCAGCAGTGAACCCGGGACAGGGGGAAATGGCTACACCTTC.

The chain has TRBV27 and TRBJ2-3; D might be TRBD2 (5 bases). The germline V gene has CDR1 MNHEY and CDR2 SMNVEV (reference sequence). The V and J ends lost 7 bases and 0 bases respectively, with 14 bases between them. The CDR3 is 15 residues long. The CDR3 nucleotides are TGTGCCAGCACCCTCGACTACCTGAGCACAGATACGCAGTATTTT. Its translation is CASTLDYLSTDTQYF.

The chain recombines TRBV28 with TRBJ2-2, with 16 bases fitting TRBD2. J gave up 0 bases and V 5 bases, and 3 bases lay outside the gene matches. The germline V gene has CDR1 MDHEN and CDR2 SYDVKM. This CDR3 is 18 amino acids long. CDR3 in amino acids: CASSPGTSGGANTGELFF. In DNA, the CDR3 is TGTGCCAGCAGTCCCGGGACTAGCGGGGGGGCGAACACCGGGGAGCTGTTTTTT.

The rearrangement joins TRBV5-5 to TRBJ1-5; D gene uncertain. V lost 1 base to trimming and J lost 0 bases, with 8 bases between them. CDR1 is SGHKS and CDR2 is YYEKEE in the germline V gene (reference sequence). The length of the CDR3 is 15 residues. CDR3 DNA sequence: TGTGCCAGCAGCTTGTGGCCAAATAGCAATCAGCCCCAGCATTTT. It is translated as CASSLWPNSNQPQHF.

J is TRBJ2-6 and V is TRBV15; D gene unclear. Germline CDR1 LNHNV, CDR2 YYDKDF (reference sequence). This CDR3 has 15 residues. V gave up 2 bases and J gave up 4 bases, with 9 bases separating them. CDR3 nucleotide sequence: TGTGCCACCAGCAGATCGAGATCCGGGGCCAACGTCCTGACTTTC. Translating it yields CATSRSRSGANVLTF.

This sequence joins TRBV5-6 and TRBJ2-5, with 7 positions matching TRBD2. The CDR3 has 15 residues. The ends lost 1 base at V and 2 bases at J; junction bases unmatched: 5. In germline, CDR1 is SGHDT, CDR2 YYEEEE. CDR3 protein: CASSLSGVEQETQYF. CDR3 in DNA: TGTGCCAGCAGCTTGAGCGGGGTAGAACAAGAGACCCAGTACTTC.

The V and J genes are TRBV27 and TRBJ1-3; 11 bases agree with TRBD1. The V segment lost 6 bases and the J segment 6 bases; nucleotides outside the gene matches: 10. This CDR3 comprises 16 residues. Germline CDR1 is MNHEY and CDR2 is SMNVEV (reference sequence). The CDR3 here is CASSTLGTGGKNTIYF. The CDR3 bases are TGTGCCAGCAGCACCCTCGGGACAGGGGGGAAAAACACCATATATTTT.

DNA of the CDR3: TGCGCCAGCAGCTTGGGGTTCAGGGAACGGGACACTGAAGCTTTCTTT. Encoded protein: CASSLGFRERDTEAFF. V usage is TRBV5-1 and J usage is TRBJ1-1; TRBD1 might be the D (5 bases). Trimming stripped 0 bases from V and 3 bases from J, with 15 bases between. The length of the CDR3 is 16 residues. CDR1 is SGHRS, CDR2 YFSETQ, per germline. The variable domain in full, completed from reference TRBV5-1 and TRBJ1-1, reads KAGVTQTPRYLIKTRGQQVTLSCSPISGHRSVSWYQQTPGQGLQFLFEYFSETQRNKGNFPGRFSGRQFSNSRSEMNVSTLELGDSALYLCASSLGFRERDTEAFFGQGTRLTVV.

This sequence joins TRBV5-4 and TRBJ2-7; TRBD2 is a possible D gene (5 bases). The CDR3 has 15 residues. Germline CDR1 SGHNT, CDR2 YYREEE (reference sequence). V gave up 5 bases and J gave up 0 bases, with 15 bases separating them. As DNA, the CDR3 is TGTGCCAGCAGACCCGGACTGGATAGCTCCTACGAGCAGTACTTC. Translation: CASRPGLDSSYEQYF.

In DNA, the CDR3 is TGTGCCAGTAGTATCACACTAGCGGGGCCCGACAATGAGCAGTTCTTC. This translates into CASSITLAGPDNEQFF. The chain has TRBV19 and TRBJ2-1, with TRBD2 identical over 10 bases. Germline CDR1 is LNHDA and CDR2 is SQIVND (reference sequence). V gave up 3 bases and J gave up 5 bases; unmatched junction bases: 7. The CDR3 runs to 16 residues. Full variable domain (remainder filled in from reference TRBV19 and TRBJ2-1): DGGITQSPKYLFRKEGQNVTLSCEQNLNHDAMYWYRQDPGQGLRLIYYSQIVNDFQKGDIAEGYSVSREKKESFPLTVTSAQKNPTAFYLCASSITLAGPDNEQFFGPGTRLTVL.

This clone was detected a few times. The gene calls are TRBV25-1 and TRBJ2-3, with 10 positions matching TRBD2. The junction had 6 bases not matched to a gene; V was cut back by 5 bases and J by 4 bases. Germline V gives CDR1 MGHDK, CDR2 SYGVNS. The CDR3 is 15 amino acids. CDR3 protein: CASSSAGGPADTQYF. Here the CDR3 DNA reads TGTGCCAGCAGTTCAGCGGGGGGGCCGGCAGATACGCAGTATTTT.

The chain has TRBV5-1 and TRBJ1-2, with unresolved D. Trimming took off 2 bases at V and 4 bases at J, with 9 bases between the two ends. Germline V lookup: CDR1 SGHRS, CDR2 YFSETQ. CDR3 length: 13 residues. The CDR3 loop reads CASSFGEVYGYTF. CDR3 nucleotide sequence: TGCGCCAGCAGCTTCGGTGAGGTCTATGGCTACACCTTC.

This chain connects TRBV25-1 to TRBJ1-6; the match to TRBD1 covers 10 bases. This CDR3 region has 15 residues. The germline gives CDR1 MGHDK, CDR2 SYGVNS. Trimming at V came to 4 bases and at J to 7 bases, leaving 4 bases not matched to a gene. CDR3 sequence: CASSAQGQGNSPLHF. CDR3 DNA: TGTGCCAGCAGTGCCCAGGGACAGGGGAATTCACCCCTCCACTTT.

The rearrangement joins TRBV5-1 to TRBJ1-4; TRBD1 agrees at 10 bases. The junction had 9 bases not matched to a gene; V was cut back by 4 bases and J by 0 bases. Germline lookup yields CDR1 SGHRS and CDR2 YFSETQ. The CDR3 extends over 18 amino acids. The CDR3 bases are TGCGCCAGCAGCGCGTCCGGGACAGGGGTTCCAACTAATGAAAAACTGTTTTTT. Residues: CASSASGTGVPTNEKLFF.

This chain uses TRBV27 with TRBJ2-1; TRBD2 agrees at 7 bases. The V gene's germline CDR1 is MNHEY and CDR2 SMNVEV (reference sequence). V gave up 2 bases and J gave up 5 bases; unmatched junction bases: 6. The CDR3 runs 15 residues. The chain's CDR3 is CASSLAGVTNNEQFF. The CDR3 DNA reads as TGTGCCAGCAGTTTAGCGGGAGTCACAAACAATGAGCAGTTCTTC.

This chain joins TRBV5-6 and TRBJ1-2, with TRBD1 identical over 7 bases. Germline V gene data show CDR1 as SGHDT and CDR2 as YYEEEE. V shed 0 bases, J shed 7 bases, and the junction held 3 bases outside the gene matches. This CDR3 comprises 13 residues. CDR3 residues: CASSLVRGPGYTF. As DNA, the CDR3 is TGTGCCAGCAGCTTGGTAAGGGGGCCTGGCTACACCTTC. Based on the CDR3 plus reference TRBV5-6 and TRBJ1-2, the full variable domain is DAGVTQSPTHLIKTRGQQVTLRCSPKSGHDTVSWYQQALGQGPQFIFQYYEEEERQRGNFPDRFSGHQFPNYSSELNVNALLLGDSALYLCASSLVRGPGYTFGSGTRLTVV.

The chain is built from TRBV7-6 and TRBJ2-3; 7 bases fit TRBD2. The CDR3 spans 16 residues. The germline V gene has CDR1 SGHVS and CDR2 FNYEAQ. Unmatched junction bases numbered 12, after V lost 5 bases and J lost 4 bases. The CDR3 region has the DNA TGTGCCAGCAGCCTTTCGTGGGGGAGGGACTCAGATACGCAGTATTTT. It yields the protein CASSLSWGRDSDTQYF.

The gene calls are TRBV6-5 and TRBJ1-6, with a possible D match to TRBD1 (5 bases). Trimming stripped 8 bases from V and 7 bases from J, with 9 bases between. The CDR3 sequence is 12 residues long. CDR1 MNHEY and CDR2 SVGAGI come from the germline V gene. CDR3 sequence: CASGAGNSPLHF. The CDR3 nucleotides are TGTGCCAGCGGGGCAGGGAATTCACCCCTCCACTTT.

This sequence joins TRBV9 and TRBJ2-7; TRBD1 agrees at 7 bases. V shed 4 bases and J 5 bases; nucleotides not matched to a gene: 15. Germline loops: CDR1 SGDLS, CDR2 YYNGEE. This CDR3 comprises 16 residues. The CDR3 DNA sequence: TGTGCCAGCAGCCCCGCAGGGGGAAGATTTGGGGACGAGCAGTACTTC. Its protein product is CASSPAGGRFGDEQYF.

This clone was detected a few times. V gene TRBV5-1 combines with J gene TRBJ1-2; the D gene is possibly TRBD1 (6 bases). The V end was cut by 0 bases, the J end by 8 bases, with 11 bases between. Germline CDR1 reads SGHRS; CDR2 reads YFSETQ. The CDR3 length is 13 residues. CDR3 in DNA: TGCGCCAGCAGCTTGGCGGCAGGGGAAGGCTACACCTTC. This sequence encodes CASSLAAGEGYTF.

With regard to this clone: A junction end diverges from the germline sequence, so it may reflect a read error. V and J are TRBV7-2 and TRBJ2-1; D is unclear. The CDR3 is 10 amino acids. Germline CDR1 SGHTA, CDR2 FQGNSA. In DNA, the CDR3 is TGTGCCAGCAGTTACAAGGAGCAGTTCTTC. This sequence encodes CASSYKEQFF.

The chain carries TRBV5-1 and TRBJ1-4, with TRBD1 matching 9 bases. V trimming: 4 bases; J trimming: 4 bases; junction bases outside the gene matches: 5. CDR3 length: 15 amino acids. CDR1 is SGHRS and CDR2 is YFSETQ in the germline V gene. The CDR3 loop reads CASSPPGQGNEKLFF. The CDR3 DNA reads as TGCGCCAGCAGCCCCCCGGGACAGGGTAATGAAAAACTGTTTTTT.